This T cell receptor (beta chain) derives from a study of blood T cell repertoires in COVID-19. Trimming removed 3 bases from V and 6 bases from J, with 15 bases in between. CDR3 length: 15 residues. The V gene's germline CDR1 is KGHDR and CDR2 SFDVKD. Study processing details: Nucleated cell number was recorded as an estimate derived from reference gene primer amplification. The assay was immunoSEQ multiplex PCR, and TCRdb's table has in-frame clones only and misses some. Clone size and V and J calls were adopted from that table, with D and trimming inferred from the DNA. Of over 120,000 clones in the sample, approximately 80% were seen once.

This chain uses TRBV24-1 with TRBJ2-3; TRBD1 is a possible D gene (6 bases). The clonotype comes from a woman aged 80 or over with acute or convalescent COVID-19. Sequenced: peripheral blood. The DNA of the CDR3 is TGTGCCACCAGTGATCCTGTGGGGGCATCTGATACGCAGTATTTT. Translated: CATSDPVGASDTQYF.